This T cell receptor beta chain originates from a study of CD8 T cells in acute hepatitis C reinfection. Findings and caveats of the study: Overrepresentation in the naive pool did not explain the preferential TRBV04 and TRBV06 usage seen in all groups. Only TCRbeta was bulk sequenced, so alphabeta pairing of public clonotypes remains unknown. CDR3 sequences shared with other epitopes were rare.

The table came from immunoSEQ multiplex PCR; TCRdb's copy has only in-frame clones and leaves some out. The sample yields tens of thousands of clones, roughly 89% seen once. Time point of the sample: naive CD8 control sorted from an acute-time-point sample. Montreal Hepatitis C Cohort donors who inject drugs were seen every 3 months. There are 15 residues in the CDR3. Germline CDR1 reads LNHNV; CDR2 reads YYDKDF (reference sequence). Trimming at V came to 4 bases and at J to 1 base, leaving 6 bases not matched to a gene. This clone was counted once. Its antigen is as yet unknown. Sequencing was done on a sample of naive CD8+ T cells from PBMCs. The rearrangement links TRBV15 to TRBJ2-7, with 8 bases fitting TRBD1. The origin of this receptor is a man under 40 with chronic hepatitis C. The CDR3 coding sequence is TGTGCCACCAGCAAGGACAGGGTCCTTTCCTACGAGCAGTACTTC. The encoded protein is CATSKDRVLSYEQYF.